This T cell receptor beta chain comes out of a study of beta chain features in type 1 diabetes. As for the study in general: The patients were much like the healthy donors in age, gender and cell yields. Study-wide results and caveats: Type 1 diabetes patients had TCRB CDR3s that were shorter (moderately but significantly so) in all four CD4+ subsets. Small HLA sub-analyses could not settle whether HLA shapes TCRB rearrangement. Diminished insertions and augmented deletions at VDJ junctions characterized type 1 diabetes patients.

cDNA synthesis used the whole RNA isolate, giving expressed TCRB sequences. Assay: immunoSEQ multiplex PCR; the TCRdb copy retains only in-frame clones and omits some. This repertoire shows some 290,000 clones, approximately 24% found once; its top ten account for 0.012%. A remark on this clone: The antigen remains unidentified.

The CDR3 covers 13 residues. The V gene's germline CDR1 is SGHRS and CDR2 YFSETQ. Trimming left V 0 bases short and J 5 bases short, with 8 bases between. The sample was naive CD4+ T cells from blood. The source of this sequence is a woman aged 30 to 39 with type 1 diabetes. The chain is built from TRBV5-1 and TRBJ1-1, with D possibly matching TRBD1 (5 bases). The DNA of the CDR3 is TGCGCCAGCAGCTTGGTGGGGCGTACTGAAGCTTTCTTT. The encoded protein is CASSLVGRTEAFF.